This is a list of T cell receptor beta chains from one sample in a study of shared clonotypes between healthy human individuals. TCRdb's table, derived via immunoSEQ multiplex PCR, lists solely in-frame clones and lacks some. The sample lists roughly 2.6 million clones, around nine tenths occurring once. Sequenced sample: naive CD4+ T cells sorted from blood. The receptors stem from a man aged 18-30 years in good health. The CDR3 runs from the conserved cysteine through the conserved F or W. The order of the fields is CDR3 protein, CDR3 DNA, clone size, V gene, D gene, CDR3 length, J gene. The D gene is left open where the match is weak. Clone size is stated in some rows and not others, as once, few, many or a class when expanded.

CDR3aa: CATRQGSETQYF; CDR3nt: TGTGCCACTAGACAGGGCTCAGAGACCCAGTACTTC; abundance: once; v_gene: TRBV19; d_gene: TRBD1; len: 12; j_gene: TRBJ2-5
CDR3aa: CASSARVEETQYF; CDR3nt: TGTGCCAGCAGCGCACGGGTAGAAGAGACCCAGTACTTC; abundance: once; v_gene: TRBV5-4; d_gene: .; len: 13; j_gene: TRBJ2-5
CDR3aa: CASSDLGSSGANVLTF; CDR3nt: TGTGCCAGCAGTGATTTGGGAAGCTCTGGGGCCAACGTCCTGACTTTC; abundance: .; v_gene: TRBV6-1; d_gene: .; len: 16; j_gene: TRBJ2-6
CDR3aa: CASSITPPQLAAYEQYF; CDR3nt: TGTGCCAGCAGTATAACCCCCCCTCAACTAGCGGCCTACGAGCAGTACTTC; abundance: .; v_gene: TRBV27; d_gene: TRBD2; len: 17; j_gene: TRBJ2-7
CDR3aa: CASSNWGTDTQYF; CDR3nt: TGTGCCAGCAGTAACTGGGGGACAGATACGCAGTATTTT; abundance: .; v_gene: TRBV25-1; d_gene: .; len: 13; j_gene: TRBJ2-3
CDR3aa: CASSEYGGSLGEKLFF; CDR3nt: TGTGCCAGCAGTGAATATGGGGGAAGTTTGGGCGAAAAACTGTTTTTT; abundance: .; v_gene: TRBV6-1; d_gene: .; len: 16; j_gene: TRBJ1-4
CDR3aa: CAISGSTSETQYF; CDR3nt: TGTGCCATCAGTGGCAGCACGTCGGAGACCCAGTACTTC; abundance: .; v_gene: TRBV10-3; d_gene: .; len: 13; j_gene: TRBJ2-5
CDR3aa: CASSYAGTGTYEQYF; CDR3nt: TGTGCCAGCAGTTACGCCGGGACAGGTACCTACGAGCAGTACTTC; abundance: .; v_gene: TRBV6-6; d_gene: TRBD1; len: 15; j_gene: TRBJ2-7
CDR3aa: CAWSPTRGSGNTIYF; CDR3nt: TGTGCCTGGAGTCCCACCCGAGGCTCTGGAAACACCATATATTTT; abundance: .; v_gene: TRBV30; d_gene: .; len: 15; j_gene: TRBJ1-3
CDR3aa: CAWSVGDIQYF; CDR3nt: TGTGCCTGGAGTGTGGGAGACATTCAGTACTTC; abundance: .; v_gene: TRBV30; d_gene: .; len: 11; j_gene: TRBJ2-4
CDR3aa: CASSPRGWGYNSPLHF; CDR3nt: TGTGCCAGCTCACCAAGGGGTTGGGGCTATAATTCACCCCTCCACTTT; abundance: .; v_gene: TRBV18; d_gene: .; len: 16; j_gene: TRBJ1-6
CDR3aa: CASSLDWAGANTGELFF; CDR3nt: TGTGCCAGCAGCTTAGATTGGGCAGGGGCGAACACCGGGGAGCTGTTTTTT; abundance: .; v_gene: TRBV11-2; d_gene: .; len: 17; j_gene: TRBJ2-2
CDR3aa: CASSVGQGPGGEQYF; CDR3nt: TGTGCCAGCAGCGTCGGACAGGGCCCGGGGGGCGAGCAGTACTTC; abundance: once; v_gene: TRBV9; d_gene: .; len: 15; j_gene: TRBJ2-7
CDR3aa: CASSSSGTANTGELFF; CDR3nt: TGTGCCAGCAGCTCATCCGGGACAGCGAACACCGGGGAGCTGTTTTTT; abundance: .; v_gene: TRBV5-6; d_gene: TRBD1; len: 16; j_gene: TRBJ2-2
CDR3aa: CASSYFGTSDKDTQYF; CDR3nt: TGTGCCAGCAGTTACTTCGGGACTAGCGATAAAGATACGCAGTATTTT; abundance: .; v_gene: TRBV6-6; d_gene: TRBD2; len: 16; j_gene: TRBJ2-3
CDR3aa: CASSPGLTGSRGANTGELFF; CDR3nt: TGTGCCAGCAGCCCCGGTCTGACAGGGTCCCGGGGGGCGAACACCGGGGAGCTGTTTTTT; abundance: .; v_gene: TRBV21-1; d_gene: .; len: 20; j_gene: TRBJ2-2
CDR3aa: CASSQEGFYNEQFF; CDR3nt: TGCGCCAGCAGCCAAGAGGGCTTCTACAATGAGCAGTTCTTC; abundance: .; v_gene: TRBV4-3; d_gene: .; len: 14; j_gene: TRBJ2-1
CDR3aa: CAWDRGYRNSQETQYF; CDR3nt: TGTGCCTGGGACAGGGGATATCGAAATTCCCAAGAGACCCAGTACTTC; abundance: .; v_gene: TRBV30; d_gene: TRBD1; len: 16; j_gene: TRBJ2-5